This is a list of T cell receptor beta chains from one sample in a study of blood T cell repertoires in COVID-19. Data came from immunoSEQ multiplex PCR; TCRdb stores just in-frame clones and leaves some out. The table shows approximately 150,000 clones, with 88% occurring only once. Sequencing was done on a sample of peripheral blood. These TCRs come from a woman aged 45-60 years with acute or convalescent COVID-19. CDR3s include the opening cysteine and the closing phenylalanine or tryptophan.

V: TRBV19
length: 14
J: TRBJ2-1
CDR3: CASSVVSSYNEQFF

V: TRBV9
length: 15
J: TRBJ2-1
CDR3: CASSVSGGTYNEQFF

V: TRBV29-1
length: 17
J: TRBJ2-5
CDR3: CSVGATHGLAGWETQYF

V: TRBV7-9
length: 13
J: TRBJ1-5
CDR3: CASSLTDNQPQHF

V: TRBV5-1
length: 16
J: TRBJ2-5
CDR3: CASSSGVAEGRETQYF

V: TRBV7-8
length: 16
J: TRBJ1-2
CDR3: CASSPGGMGPNYGYTF

V: TRBV3-1/TRBV3-2
length: 13
J: TRBJ2-7
CDR3: CASSQEGVYEQYF

V: TRBV19
length: 16
J: TRBJ2-3
CDR3: CASTPLTGGRTDTQYF

V: TRBV28
length: 14
J: TRBJ1-2
CDR3: CASSLETGDGGYTF

V: TRBV6-1
length: 15
J: TRBJ1-1
CDR3: CASSEGRVGSTEAFF

V: TRBV11-3
length: 15
J: TRBJ2-1
CDR3: CASSSTAAGGNEQFF

V: TRBV19
length: 15
J: TRBJ1-2
CDR3: CASPPGDRPNYGYTF

V: TRBV6-5
length: 14
J: TRBJ2-3
CDR3: CASSLGTSGGSQYF

V: TRBV6-5
length: 13
J: TRBJ1-4
CDR3: CASRKTGREKLFF

V: TRBV6-1
length: 14
J: TRBJ1-3
CDR3: CASKYRGFGNTIYF

V: TRBV4-2
length: 16
J: TRBJ2-1
CDR3: CASSQGRAVGYNEQFF

V: TRBV18
length: 17
J: TRBJ1-1
CDR3: CASSLYGQGGMNTEAFF

V: TRBV6-5
length: 15
J: TRBJ2-7
CDR3: CASSLTSGPTYEQYF

V: TRBV27
length: 15
J: TRBJ1-4
CDR3: CASSLSQGGGEKLFF

V: TRBV27
length: 16
J: TRBJ1-2
CDR3: CASSPGTGGGNYGYTF

V: TRBV6-6
length: 14
J: TRBJ1-3
CDR3: CASSDTGAGNTIYF

V: TRBV10-3
length: 14
J: TRBJ2-5
CDR3: CAISDSRAGETQYF

V: TRBV7-2
length: 16
J: TRBJ1-6
CDR3: CASSFGVRDWDSPLHF

V: TRBV9
length: 15
J: TRBJ1-5
CDR3: CASSAQGGTNQPQHF

V: TRBV5-1
length: 15
J: TRBJ2-3
CDR3: CASSLAGDTTDTQYF

V: TRBV18
length: 16
J: TRBJ1-1
CDR3: CASSPYSDRVGTEAFF

V: TRBV6-4
length: 16
J: TRBJ2-6
CDR3: CASRPSSGSGANVLTF

V: TRBV7-2
length: 15
J: TRBJ1-4
CDR3: CASNSPGLLGEKLFF

V: TRBV15
length: 19
J: TRBJ2-2
CDR3: CATSTPLSRGLGNTGELFF

V: TRBV4-1
length: 16
J: TRBJ2-1
CDR3: CASSQDPGLPGNEQFF

V: TRBV3-1/TRBV3-2
length: 14
J: TRBJ1-1
CDR3: CASSQGQIATEAFF

V: TRBV29-1
length: 12
J: TRBJ2-5
CDR3: CSVDPTGGTQYF

V: TRBV5-1
length: 14
J: TRBJ1-2
CDR3: CASSTGQGVGGYTF

V: TRBV27
length: 15
J: TRBJ2-1
CDR3: CASSDLIFGSNEQFF

V: TRBV11-3
length: 11
J: TRBJ2-7
CDR3: CASSGRGEQYF

V: TRBV6-6
length: 15
J: TRBJ2-7
CDR3: CASSYSASNRYEQYF

V: TRBV15
length: 15
J: TRBJ1-4
CDR3: CATSGEEGEFEKLFF

V: TRBV9
length: 14
J: TRBJ1-2
CDR3: CASSVGRQAGGYTF

V: TRBV9
length: 16
J: TRBJ2-1
CDR3: CASSVAGGRAGNEQFF

V: TRBV25-1
length: 14
J: TRBJ2-7
CDR3: CASSEGDRVGEQYF

V: TRBV7-3
length: 16
J: TRBJ2-1
CDR3: CASSKGPWALNNEQFF

V: TRBV5-4
length: 13
J: TRBJ2-5
CDR3: CASSLWGRGTQYF

V: TRBV10-1
length: 13
J: TRBJ2-7
CDR3: CASSPGTSGEQYF

V: TRBV18
length: 15
J: TRBJ1-6
CDR3: CASSPGTGDNSPLHF

V: TRBV28
length: 12
J: TRBJ1-1
CDR3: CASSLSRYQAFF

V: TRBV5-6
length: 18
J: TRBJ2-1
CDR3: CASSSPLGREGPYNEQFF

V: TRBV2
length: 13
J: TRBJ1-4
CDR3: CASRRGLREKLFF

V: TRBV3-1/TRBV3-2
length: 14
J: TRBJ2-2
CDR3: CASSHSGRVGELFF

V: TRBV28
length: 16
J: TRBJ1-1
CDR3: CASTFRQGAMETEAFF

V: TRBV5-1
length: 14
J: TRBJ1-2
CDR3: CASSGGTGVVGYTF

V: TRBV24-1
length: 14
J: TRBJ2-7
CDR3: CATSPDSHPYEQYF

V: TRBV7-9
length: 15
J: TRBJ1-3
CDR3: CASSLVTSSGNTIYF

V: TRBV19
length: 13
J: TRBJ2-3
CDR3: CASSTGFGDTQYF

V: TRBV6-5
length: 11
J: TRBJ1-1
CDR3: CAGSGVTEAFF

V: TRBV5-6
length: 16
J: TRBJ1-5
CDR3: CASSPMSRGSNQPQHF